Shown below are 9 T cell receptor beta chains from a single sample sequenced in a study of blood T cell repertoires in COVID-19 (dated by TCRdb to 2018 to 2021). Library generation was performed with the immunoSEQ multiplex PCR assay. TCRdb obtained this table from immuneACCESS and retained in-frame rearrangements with V and J assigned. These tables miss some clones; where compared with another copy, unresolved V genes account for less than half of the shortfall, and the remainder is unexplained. In this sample the table shows 100,000 to 150,000 clones, approximately 90% of which occur a single time. The ten largest clones represent just over 2% of the sample. Source material: peripheral blood. These receptors were obtained from a middle-aged man with COVID-19, enrolled during active disease.

The V and J genes are TRBV2 and TRBJ2-2, with 11 bases identical to TRBD2. Germline CDR1 SNHLY, CDR2 FYNNEI. The CDR3 extends over 15 amino acids. V lost 7 bases and J lost 6; bases outside the gene matches: 7. The CDR3 nucleotides are TGTGCCAGCACGAGACTAGCGGGAAACGCCGGGGAGCTGTTTTTT. Protein sequence: CASTRLAGNAGELFF.

V usage is TRBV11-2 and J usage is TRBJ1-4; D remains unclear. The CDR3 contains 14 residues. Trimming shortened V by 0 bases and J by 10 bases, and 12 bases separated the two germline ends. Germline CDR1 and CDR2: SGHAT and FQNNGV. DNA of the CDR3: TGTGCCAGCAGCTTAGATTCGCAGGCGCGAAAACTGTTTTTT. Its translation: CASSLDSQARKLFF.

There are a few counts of this clone. This rearrangement joins TRBV19 to TRBJ1-5; D not certain. From germline, CDR1 is LNHDA and CDR2 SQIVND (reference sequence). This CDR3 comprises 15 residues. The V and J ends lost 9 bases and 0 bases respectively, with 15 bases between them. The CDR3 bases are TGTGCCAGCATGCCCCGAGAGAATAGCAATCAGCCCCAGCATTTT. Protein: CASMPRENSNQPQHF.

The chain uses TRBV5-4 and TRBJ1-3; 9 nucleotides match TRBD1. The germline gives CDR1 SGHNT, CDR2 YYREEE (reference sequence). This CDR3 has 15 residues. Trimming cost V 4 bases and J 3 bases; bases outside gene matches: 5. CDR3 coding DNA: TGTGCCAGCAGCGTTACAGGGGGCGGTGGAAACACCATATATTTT. It is translated as CASSVTGGGGNTIYF.

The chain carries TRBV5-6 and TRBJ2-7; D unclear. The CDR3 totals 13 residues. Trimming removed 0 bases at V and 2 bases at J, with 6 bases between. Germline V gives CDR1 SGHDT, CDR2 YYEEEE. As DNA, the CDR3 is TGTGCCAGCAGCTTGGCCCCTACCTACGAGCAGTACTTC. Translation: CASSLAPTYEQYF.

The chain combines TRBV7-3 with TRBJ2-3, with 9 nucleotides matching TRBD2. This CDR3 contains 16 residues. V dropped 5 bases and J dropped 0; count of bases not matched to a gene: 6. Germline values: CDR1 SGHTA, CDR2 FQGTGA. CDR3 DNA: TGTGCCAGCAGCCCTCTAGCGGGGACTAGCACAGATACGCAGTATTTT. It translates to CASSPLAGTSTDTQYF.

The chain couples TRBV9 to TRBJ2-5; 9 bases line up with TRBD1. The V gene's germline CDR1 is SGDLS and CDR2 YYNGEE. This CDR3 is 14 amino acids long. J lost 5 bases, V lost 2 bases, and 4 bases had no gene match. The DNA of the CDR3 is TGTGCCAGCAGCGTCGGGACAGGGTGGGAGACCCAGTACTTC. It specifies CASSVGTGWETQYF.

V is TRBV27 and J is TRBJ2-1; 14 nucleotides match TRBD2. CDR1 and CDR2 from the germline V gene are MNHEY and SMNVEV (reference sequence). V shed 5 bases, J shed 10 bases, and the junction held 7 bases outside the gene matches. The CDR3 extends over 15 amino acids. The CDR3 is CASSRTSGRLEEQFF. The CDR3 DNA is TGTGCCAGCAGTCGGACTAGCGGGAGGTTAGAAGAGCAGTTCTTC.

V is TRBV15 and J is TRBJ1-1; D gene uncertain. V was clipped by 0 bases and J by 0 bases, with 17 bases between them. The CDR3 loop spans 18 amino acids. Looked up from germline, CDR1 is LNHNV and CDR2 is YYDKDF (reference sequence). CDR3 coding DNA: TGTGCCACCAGCAGAGATATCCAGGCAGGTCTCATGAACACTGAAGCTTTCTTT. Encoded protein: CATSRDIQAGLMNTEAFF.